The rows below give T cell receptor beta chains drawn from one sample of a study of human thymus T cells. TCRdb keeps only in-frame clones here, not all; method: immunoSEQ multiplex PCR. Among about 60,000 clones listed, 90% to 95% were seen once. Specimen: blood. Receptors originate from a boy less than two years old with a congenital heart defect but otherwise immunologically healthy. Each CDR3 is given with its conserved first and last residue. D genes are given only for firm matches. Only part of the rows carry a size: once, few, many, or a class if the clone is expanded.

clone_size: -
v_call: TRBV25-1
d_call: -
j_call: TRBJ1-2
cdr3_aa: CASSDPLGVYGYTF
cdr3_nt: TGTGCCAGCAGTGATCCCCTGGGGGTCTATGGCTACACCTTC

clone_size: -
v_call: TRBV6-5
d_call: -
j_call: TRBJ1-1
cdr3_aa: CASSYYGTHTEAFF
cdr3_nt: TGTGCCAGCAGTTACTACGGTACTCACACTGAAGCTTTCTTT

clone_size: -
v_call: TRBV7-9
d_call: -
j_call: TRBJ1-1
cdr3_aa: CASSFLKGGATEAFF
cdr3_nt: TGTGCCAGCAGCTTTTTAAAGGGAGGGGCGACTGAAGCTTTCTTT

clone_size: few
v_call: TRBV7-9
d_call: -
j_call: TRBJ1-4
cdr3_aa: CASSLGGVIEKLFF
cdr3_nt: TGTGCCAGCAGCTTAGGAGGGGTGATTGAAAAACTGTTTTTT

clone_size: -
v_call: TRBV7-3
d_call: TRBD2
j_call: TRBJ2-7
cdr3_aa: CASSQPSGGLDEQYF
cdr3_nt: TGTGCCAGCAGCCAACCTAGCGGGGGGCTGGACGAGCAGTACTTC

clone_size: -
v_call: TRBV5-6
d_call: -
j_call: TRBJ1-2
cdr3_aa: CASSSPGGDGGYTF
cdr3_nt: TGTGCCAGCAGCTCCCCAGGTGGGGACGGTGGCTACACCTTC

clone_size: -
v_call: TRBV2
d_call: -
j_call: TRBJ2-2
cdr3_aa: CASSDSRIGELFF
cdr3_nt: TGTGCCAGCAGTGATAGCAGAATCGGGGAGCTGTTTTTT

clone_size: -
v_call: TRBV6-6
d_call: TRBD2
j_call: TRBJ2-3
cdr3_aa: CASSSLAGGLKYF
cdr3_nt: TGTGCCAGCAGCTCCCTAGCGGGGGGGCTCAAGTATTTT

clone_size: -
v_call: TRBV10-3
d_call: -
j_call: TRBJ2-5
cdr3_aa: CAISESGKTQYF
cdr3_nt: TGTGCCATCAGTGAGTCGGGGAAGACCCAGTACTTC

clone_size: -
v_call: TRBV7-2
d_call: -
j_call: TRBJ1-2
cdr3_aa: CASSPPTASRGYTF
cdr3_nt: TGTGCCAGCAGCCCCCCTACGGCCTCGCGGGGCTACACCTTC

clone_size: -
v_call: TRBV5-6
d_call: TRBD2
j_call: TRBJ2-5
cdr3_aa: CASSDEYDGGASGETQYF
cdr3_nt: TGTGCCAGCAGCGACGAGTATGACGGGGGGGCTTCGGGTGAGACCCAGTACTTC

clone_size: -
v_call: TRBV28
d_call: -
j_call: TRBJ2-1
cdr3_aa: CASSLPPTPGNEQFF
cdr3_nt: TGTGCCAGCAGTTTACCCCCTACACCGGGCAATGAGCAGTTCTTC

clone_size: -
v_call: TRBV7-2
d_call: TRBD2
j_call: TRBJ2-3
cdr3_aa: CASSSRAGGGTDTQYF
cdr3_nt: TGTGCCAGCAGCTCTAGAGCGGGAGGAGGCACAGATACGCAGTATTTT

clone_size: -
v_call: TRBV2
d_call: -
j_call: TRBJ2-1
cdr3_aa: CASRVQGRSYNEQFF
cdr3_nt: TGTGCCAGCAGGGTCCAGGGACGCTCCTACAATGAGCAGTTCTTC

clone_size: -
v_call: TRBV5-1
d_call: TRBD2
j_call: TRBJ2-5
cdr3_aa: CASSRFGAGGETQYF
cdr3_nt: TGCGCCAGCAGCCGTTTTGGAGCGGGGGGAGAGACCCAGTACTTC

clone_size: few
v_call: TRBV2
d_call: TRBD2
j_call: TRBJ2-7
cdr3_aa: CASSVQRGPYEQYF
cdr3_nt: TGTGCCAGCAGTGTGCAGCGGGGCCCCTACGAGCAGTACTTC

clone_size: -
v_call: TRBV5-1
d_call: -
j_call: TRBJ2-2
cdr3_aa: CASSLAGGRAGELFF
cdr3_nt: TGCGCCAGCAGCTTGGCCGGGGGCAGGGCCGGGGAGCTGTTTTTT

clone_size: -
v_call: TRBV6-1
d_call: -
j_call: TRBJ2-5
cdr3_aa: CASRLTGRQETQYF
cdr3_nt: TGTGCCAGCAGGTTGACAGGGAGGCAAGAGACCCAGTACTTC

clone_size: -
v_call: TRBV25-1
d_call: TRBD1
j_call: TRBJ1-5
cdr3_aa: CASSGWGAGGENQPQHF
cdr3_nt: TGTGCCAGCAGTGGGTGGGGGGCAGGGGGCGAAAATCAGCCCCAGCATTTT

clone_size: -
v_call: TRBV2
d_call: TRBD1
j_call: TRBJ2-7
cdr3_aa: CASTLGQADLYEQYF
cdr3_nt: TGTGCCAGCACCCTCGGACAGGCAGACCTCTACGAGCAGTACTTC

clone_size: once
v_call: TRBV18
d_call: TRBD2
j_call: TRBJ2-5
cdr3_aa: CASSRGGQETQYF
cdr3_nt: TGTGCCAGCTCACGCGGGGGCCAAGAGACCCAGTACTTC

clone_size: -
v_call: TRBV18
d_call: -
j_call: TRBJ1-1
cdr3_aa: CASSLRGGLDTEAFF
cdr3_nt: TGTGCCAGCTCCCTCCGGGGGGGTTTGGACACTGAAGCTTTCTTT

clone_size: -
v_call: TRBV2
d_call: -
j_call: TRBJ1-2
cdr3_aa: CARTGTHNYGYTF
cdr3_nt: TGTGCCAGAACCGGGACCCACAACTATGGCTACACCTTC

clone_size: -
v_call: TRBV28
d_call: -
j_call: TRBJ1-2
cdr3_aa: CASSLGGPNGYTF
cdr3_nt: TGTGCCAGCAGTTTAGGAGGACCAAATGGCTACACCTTC

clone_size: -
v_call: TRBV28
d_call: -
j_call: TRBJ1-1
cdr3_aa: CASKIEQGEAFF
cdr3_nt: TGTGCCAGCAAGATTGAACAGGGTGAAGCTTTCTTT

clone_size: -
v_call: TRBV27
d_call: -
j_call: TRBJ2-1
cdr3_aa: CASSLRDLEPTNEQFF
cdr3_nt: TGTGCCAGCAGTTTACGGGATTTGGAACCCACCAATGAGCAGTTCTTC

clone_size: few
v_call: TRBV6-1
d_call: -
j_call: TRBJ1-3
cdr3_aa: CASSETNARVSGNTIYF
cdr3_nt: TGTGCCAGCAGTGAAACGAACGCCAGGGTTTCTGGAAACACCATATATTTT

clone_size: once
v_call: TRBV19
d_call: -
j_call: TRBJ1-5
cdr3_aa: CASSYRDSNQPQHF
cdr3_nt: TGTGCCAGTAGTTACAGGGATAGCAATCAGCCCCAGCATTTT

clone_size: -
v_call: TRBV7-2
d_call: -
j_call: TRBJ1-1
cdr3_aa: CASSLDRNTEAFF
cdr3_nt: TGTGCCAGCAGCTTAGACAGGAACACTGAAGCTTTCTTT

clone_size: -
v_call: TRBV6-5
d_call: TRBD1
j_call: TRBJ2-2
cdr3_aa: CASRPRGTAGELFF
cdr3_nt: TGTGCCAGCAGGCCGAGGGGGACAGCCGGGGAGCTGTTTTTT

clone_size: once
v_call: TRBV2
d_call: -
j_call: TRBJ2-7
cdr3_aa: CASSELEGGIEQYF
cdr3_nt: TGTGCCAGCAGTGAACTAGAGGGAGGTATCGAGCAGTACTTC

clone_size: once
v_call: TRBV5-4
d_call: TRBD2
j_call: TRBJ2-1
cdr3_aa: CASSPAGTRYNEQFF
cdr3_nt: TGTGCCAGCAGCCCAGCCGGGACTAGATACAATGAGCAGTTCTTC

clone_size: -
v_call: TRBV28
d_call: TRBD1
j_call: TRBJ2-7
cdr3_aa: CASSLWGQDSYEQYF
cdr3_nt: TGTGCCAGCAGTTTATGGGGACAGGACAGTTACGAGCAGTACTTC

clone_size: -
v_call: TRBV18
d_call: TRBD2
j_call: TRBJ2-7
cdr3_aa: CASSPPGGRYEQYF
cdr3_nt: TGTGCCAGCTCACCACCGGGCGGGAGGTACGAGCAGTACTTC

clone_size: -
v_call: TRBV18
d_call: -
j_call: TRBJ2-3
cdr3_aa: CASSSQGRSGSFTDTQYF
cdr3_nt: TGTGCCAGCTCATCTCAAGGGCGGTCAGGAAGCTTCACAGATACGCAGTATTTT

clone_size: -
v_call: TRBV27
d_call: TRBD1
j_call: TRBJ1-2
cdr3_aa: CASSLSGTGGLGYTF
cdr3_nt: TGTGCCAGCAGTTTATCCGGGACAGGGGGCCTTGGCTACACCTTC

clone_size: medium-sized
v_call: TRBV5-1
d_call: -
j_call: TRBJ1-5
cdr3_aa: CATREGGDQPQHF
cdr3_nt: TGCGCCACCCGGGAGGGGGGAGATCAGCCCCAGCATTTT

clone_size: few
v_call: TRBV6-1
d_call: TRBD1
j_call: TRBJ1-2
cdr3_aa: CASSEAWTGNYGYTF
cdr3_nt: TGTGCCAGCAGTGAAGCCTGGACAGGGAACTATGGCTACACCTTC

clone_size: -
v_call: TRBV5-6
d_call: TRBD1
j_call: TRBJ1-6
cdr3_aa: CASSYPRDRGSPLHF
cdr3_nt: TGTGCCAGCAGCTATCCACGGGACAGGGGTTCACCCCTCCACTTT

clone_size: -
v_call: TRBV4-3
d_call: TRBD2
j_call: TRBJ2-3
cdr3_aa: CASSQGTSGGAGADTQYF
cdr3_nt: TGCGCCAGCAGCCAAGGGACTAGCGGGGGGGCCGGGGCAGATACGCAGTATTTT

clone_size: -
v_call: TRBV7-9
d_call: TRBD1
j_call: TRBJ2-7
cdr3_aa: CASSNRQGPTYEQYF
cdr3_nt: TGTGCCAGCAGCAACCGACAGGGGCCGACCTACGAGCAGTACTTC

clone_size: once
v_call: TRBV5-1
d_call: TRBD1
j_call: TRBJ1-5
cdr3_aa: CASSLAGGENQPQHF
cdr3_nt: TGCGCCAGCAGCTTGGCAGGGGGGGAAAATCAGCCCCAGCATTTT

clone_size: -
v_call: TRBV29-1
d_call: TRBD1
j_call: TRBJ2-1
cdr3_aa: CSVALGTAFAHEQFF
cdr3_nt: TGCAGCGTGGCTCTCGGGACAGCCTTTGCCCATGAGCAGTTCTTC

clone_size: -
v_call: TRBV21-1
d_call: -
j_call: TRBJ1-4
cdr3_aa: CASSKPPRQEPNEKLFF
cdr3_nt: TGTGCCAGCAGCAAACCCCCGCGACAGGAACCGAATGAAAAACTGTTTTTT

clone_size: -
v_call: TRBV18
d_call: TRBD1
j_call: TRBJ2-3
cdr3_aa: CASSPLTGRTDTQYF
cdr3_nt: TGTGCCAGCTCACCACTGACAGGGCGGACAGATACGCAGTATTTT

clone_size: -
v_call: TRBV6-5
d_call: -
j_call: TRBJ1-6
cdr3_aa: CASRVSPDSPLHF
cdr3_nt: TGTGCCAGCAGGGTCAGCCCCGATTCACCCCTCCACTTT

clone_size: once
v_call: TRBV13
d_call: TRBD2
j_call: TRBJ2-7
cdr3_aa: CASSGRTSGVSYEQYF
cdr3_nt: TGTGCCAGCAGCGGACGGACTAGCGGGGTCTCCTACGAGCAGTACTTC

clone_size: -
v_call: TRBV10-1
d_call: TRBD2
j_call: TRBJ2-2
cdr3_aa: CASRDGLAGFGELFF
cdr3_nt: TGCGCCAGCAGAGACGGACTAGCGGGGTTCGGGGAGCTGTTTTTT

clone_size: -
v_call: TRBV5-1
d_call: TRBD2
j_call: TRBJ2-3
cdr3_aa: CASSLALLAGVRDTQYF
cdr3_nt: TGCGCCAGCAGCTTGGCCCTCCTAGCGGGAGTAAGAGATACGCAGTATTTT

clone_size: -
v_call: TRBV29-1
d_call: TRBD2
j_call: TRBJ2-5
cdr3_aa: CSVEGLAGGRETQYF
cdr3_nt: TGCAGCGTCGAGGGCCTAGCGGGAGGGAGGGAGACCCAGTACTTC

clone_size: -
v_call: TRBV4-1
d_call: TRBD2
j_call: TRBJ2-1
cdr3_aa: CASSQVMAGGSSSYNEQFF
cdr3_nt: TGCGCCAGCAGCCAAGTGATGGCGGGGGGCTCCAGCTCCTACAATGAGCAGTTCTTC

clone_size: -
v_call: TRBV29-1
d_call: -
j_call: TRBJ2-1
cdr3_aa: CSVEGGYNEQFF
cdr3_nt: TGCAGCGTTGAGGGGGGCTACAATGAGCAGTTCTTC

clone_size: -
v_call: TRBV29-1
d_call: -
j_call: TRBJ1-3
cdr3_aa: CSVDRGGNTIYF
cdr3_nt: TGCAGCGTTGACAGGGGTGGAAACACCATATATTTT

clone_size: -
v_call: TRBV5-1
d_call: -
j_call: TRBJ1-1
cdr3_aa: CASSLTVNTEAFF
cdr3_nt: TGTGCCAGCAGCTTGACAGTGAACACTGAAGCTTTCTTT

clone_size: -
v_call: TRBV11-1
d_call: -
j_call: TRBJ2-7
cdr3_aa: CASSLNNAGSYEQYF
cdr3_nt: TGTGCCAGCAGCTTAAATAATGCAGGGTCCTACGAGCAGTACTTC

clone_size: -
v_call: TRBV10-3
d_call: TRBD1
j_call: TRBJ2-1
cdr3_aa: CAITRDRADNEQFF
cdr3_nt: TGTGCCATCACTCGGGACAGGGCGGATAATGAGCAGTTCTTC

clone_size: -
v_call: TRBV4-1
d_call: -
j_call: TRBJ2-2
cdr3_aa: CASSINRVNTGELFF
cdr3_nt: TGCGCCAGCAGCATAAACAGGGTTAACACCGGGGAGCTGTTTTTT

clone_size: few
v_call: TRBV2
d_call: TRBD2
j_call: TRBJ2-3
cdr3_aa: CASSRDYTDTQYF
cdr3_nt: TGTGCCAGCAGTCGGGACTACACAGATACGCAGTATTTT

clone_size: -
v_call: TRBV5-6
d_call: -
j_call: TRBJ1-1
cdr3_aa: CASRLGGNTEAFF
cdr3_nt: TGTGCCAGCAGGTTGGGGGGGAACACTGAAGCTTTCTTT

clone_size: once
v_call: TRBV19
d_call: -
j_call: TRBJ2-7
cdr3_aa: CASSIDLTGRTYEQYF
cdr3_nt: TGTGCCAGTAGTATAGATCTGACAGGAAGGACCTACGAGCAGTACTTC